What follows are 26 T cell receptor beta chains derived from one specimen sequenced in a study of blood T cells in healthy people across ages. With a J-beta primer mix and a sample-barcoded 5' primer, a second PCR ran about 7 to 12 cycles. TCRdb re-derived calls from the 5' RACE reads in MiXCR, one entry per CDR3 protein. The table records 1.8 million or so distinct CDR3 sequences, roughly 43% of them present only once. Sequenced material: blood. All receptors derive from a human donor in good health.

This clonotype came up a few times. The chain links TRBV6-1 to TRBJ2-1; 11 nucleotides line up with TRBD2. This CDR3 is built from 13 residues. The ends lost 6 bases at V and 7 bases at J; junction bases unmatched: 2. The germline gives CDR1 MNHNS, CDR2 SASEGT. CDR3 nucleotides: TGTGCCAGCAGAGTAGCGGGGGGGAATGAGCAGTTCTTC. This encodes CASRVAGGNEQFF.

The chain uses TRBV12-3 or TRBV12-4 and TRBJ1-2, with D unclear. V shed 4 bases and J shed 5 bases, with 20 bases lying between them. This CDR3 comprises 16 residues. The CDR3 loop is CASSYSDGTTKYGYTF. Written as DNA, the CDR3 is TGTGCCAGCAGTTACTCAGACGGAACGACCAAATATGGCTACACCTTC.

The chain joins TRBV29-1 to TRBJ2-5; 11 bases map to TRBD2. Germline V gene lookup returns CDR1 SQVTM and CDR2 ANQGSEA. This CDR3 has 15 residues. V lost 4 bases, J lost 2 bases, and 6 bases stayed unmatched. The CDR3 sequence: CSVAGTSGHQETQYF. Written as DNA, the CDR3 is TGCAGCGTTGCCGGGACTAGCGGACATCAAGAGACCCAGTACTTC.

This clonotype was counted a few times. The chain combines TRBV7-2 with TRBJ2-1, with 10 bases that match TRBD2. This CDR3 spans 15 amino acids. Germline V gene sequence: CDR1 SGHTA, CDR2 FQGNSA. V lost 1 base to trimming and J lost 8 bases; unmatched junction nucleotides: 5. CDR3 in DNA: TGTGCCAGCAGCTTAGTACTAGCGGGGTCGGATGAGCAGTTCTTC. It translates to CASSLVLAGSDEQFF.

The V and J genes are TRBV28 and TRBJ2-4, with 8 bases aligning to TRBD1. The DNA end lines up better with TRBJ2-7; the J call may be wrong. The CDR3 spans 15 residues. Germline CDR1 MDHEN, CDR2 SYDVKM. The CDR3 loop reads CASRPSTGAGSEQYF. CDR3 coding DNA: TGTGCCAGCAGACCGTCGACAGGGGCGGGTAGCGAGCAGTACTTC.

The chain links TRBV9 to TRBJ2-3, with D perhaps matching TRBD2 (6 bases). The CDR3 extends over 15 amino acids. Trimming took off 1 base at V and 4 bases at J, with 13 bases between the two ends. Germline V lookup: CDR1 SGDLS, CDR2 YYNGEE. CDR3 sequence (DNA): TGTGCCAGCAGCGTATGGCAGGGAGGAGCAGATACGCAGTATTTT. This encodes CASSVWQGGADTQYF.

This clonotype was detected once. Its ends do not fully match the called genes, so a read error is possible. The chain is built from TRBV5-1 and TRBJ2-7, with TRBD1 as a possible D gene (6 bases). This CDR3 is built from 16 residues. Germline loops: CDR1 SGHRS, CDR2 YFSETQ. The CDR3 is CASSFGTTINSYEQYF. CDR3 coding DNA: TGTGCCAGCAGCTTTGGGACAACGATAAACTCCTACGAGCAGTACTTC.

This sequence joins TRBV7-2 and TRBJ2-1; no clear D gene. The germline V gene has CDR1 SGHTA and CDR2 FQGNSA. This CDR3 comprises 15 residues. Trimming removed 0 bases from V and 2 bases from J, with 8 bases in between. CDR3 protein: CASSLAYSPYNEQFF. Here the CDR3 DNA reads TGTGCCAGCAGCTTAGCCTACTCCCCCTACAATGAGCAGTTCTTC.

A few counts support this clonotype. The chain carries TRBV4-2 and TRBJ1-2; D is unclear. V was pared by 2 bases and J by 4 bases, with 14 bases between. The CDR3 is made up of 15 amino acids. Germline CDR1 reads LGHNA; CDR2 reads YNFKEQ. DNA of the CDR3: TGTGCCAGCAGCCAAAATCAGGAGCCTAGCTATGGCTACACCTTC. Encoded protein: CASSQNQEPSYGYTF.

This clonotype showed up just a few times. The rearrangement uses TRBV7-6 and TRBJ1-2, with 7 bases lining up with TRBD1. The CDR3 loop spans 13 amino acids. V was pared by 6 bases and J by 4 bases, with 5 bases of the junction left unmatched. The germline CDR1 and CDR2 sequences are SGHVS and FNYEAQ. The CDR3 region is CASSRRGLYGYTF. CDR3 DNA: TGTGCCAGCAGTCGTAGGGGGCTCTATGGCTACACCTTC.

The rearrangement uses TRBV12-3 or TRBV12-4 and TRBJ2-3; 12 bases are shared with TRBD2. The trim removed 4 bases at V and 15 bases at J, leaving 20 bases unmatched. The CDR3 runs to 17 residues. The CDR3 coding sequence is TGTGCCAGCAGTTACAGACTAGCGGGGGTGAGAGCAGATGTGCAATATTTT. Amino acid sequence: CASSYRLAGVRADVQYF.

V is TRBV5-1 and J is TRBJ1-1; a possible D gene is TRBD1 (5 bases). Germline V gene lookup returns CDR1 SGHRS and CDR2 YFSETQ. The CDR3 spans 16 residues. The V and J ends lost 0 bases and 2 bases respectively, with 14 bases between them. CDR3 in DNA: TGCGCCAGCAGCTTGGCCTCAGGGACCCTTAACACTGAAGCTTTCTTT. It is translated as CASSLASGTLNTEAFF.

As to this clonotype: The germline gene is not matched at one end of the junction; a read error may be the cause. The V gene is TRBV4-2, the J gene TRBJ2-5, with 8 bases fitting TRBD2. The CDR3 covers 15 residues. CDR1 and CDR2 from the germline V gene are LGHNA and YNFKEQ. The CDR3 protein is CASTLGGLVGEIQYF. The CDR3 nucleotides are TGTGCCAGCACCCTAGGGGGACTAGTGGGGGAGATCCAGTACTTC.

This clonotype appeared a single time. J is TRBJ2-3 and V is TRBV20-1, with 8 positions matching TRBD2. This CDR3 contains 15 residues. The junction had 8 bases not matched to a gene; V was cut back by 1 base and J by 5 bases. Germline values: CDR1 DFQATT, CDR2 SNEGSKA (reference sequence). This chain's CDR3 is CSARARGGRGDTQYF. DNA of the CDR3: TGCAGTGCTAGAGCCCGGGGGGGCCGGGGAGATACGCAGTATTTT.

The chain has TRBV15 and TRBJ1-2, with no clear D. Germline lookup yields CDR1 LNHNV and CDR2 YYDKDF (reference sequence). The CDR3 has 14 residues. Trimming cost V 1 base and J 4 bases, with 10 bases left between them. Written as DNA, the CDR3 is TGTGCCACCAGCAGAGCGAGTAGGAGCTATGGCTACACCTTC. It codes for CATSRASRSYGYTF.

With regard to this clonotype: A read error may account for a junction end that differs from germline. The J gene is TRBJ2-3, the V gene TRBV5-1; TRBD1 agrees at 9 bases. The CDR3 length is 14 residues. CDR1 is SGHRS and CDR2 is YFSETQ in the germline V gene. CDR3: CANSEDRGADTQYF. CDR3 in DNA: TGCGCCAACAGCGAGGACAGGGGAGCAGATACGCAGTATTTT.

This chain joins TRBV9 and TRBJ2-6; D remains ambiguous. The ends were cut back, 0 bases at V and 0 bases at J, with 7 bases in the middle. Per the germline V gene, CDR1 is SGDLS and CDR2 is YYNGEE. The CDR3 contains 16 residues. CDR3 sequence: CASSVALGSGANVLTF. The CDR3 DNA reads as TGTGCCAGCAGCGTAGCTCTAGGCTCTGGGGCCAACGTCCTGACTTTC. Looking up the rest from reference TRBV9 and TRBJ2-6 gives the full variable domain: DSGVTQTPKHLITATGQRVTLRCSPRSGDLSVYWYQQSLDQGLQFLIQYYNGEERAKGNILERFSAQQFPDLHSELNLSSLELGDSALYFCASSVALGSGANVLTFGAGSRLTVL.

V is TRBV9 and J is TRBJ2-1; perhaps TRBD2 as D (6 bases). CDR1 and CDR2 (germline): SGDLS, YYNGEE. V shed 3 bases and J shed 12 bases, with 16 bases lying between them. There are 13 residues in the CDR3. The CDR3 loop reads CASSAGTSRVQFF. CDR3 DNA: TGTGCCAGCAGCGCGGGAACTAGCAGAGTGCAGTTCTTC. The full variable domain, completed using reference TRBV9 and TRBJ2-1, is DSGVTQTPKHLITATGQRVTLRCSPRSGDLSVYWYQQSLDQGLQFLIQYYNGEERAKGNILERFSAQQFPDLHSELNLSSLELGDSALYFCASSAGTSRVQFFGPGTRLTVL.

The CDR3 here is CASSMVQQGRAQETQYF. The CDR3 nucleotides are TGTGCCAGTAGTATGGTTCAACAGGGGCGCGCCCAAGAGACCCAGTACTTC. The chain has TRBV19 and TRBJ2-5, with 7 positions matching TRBD1. The CDR3 loop spans 17 amino acids. Trimming cost V 3 bases and J 1 base; bases outside gene matches: 11. The germline gives CDR1 LNHDA, CDR2 SQIVND (reference sequence). The variable domain in full, with the rest retrieved from reference TRBV19 and TRBJ2-5, is DGGITQSPKYLFRKEGQNVTLSCEQNLNHDAMYWYRQDPGQGLRLIYYSQIVNDFQKGDIAEGYSVSREKKESFPLTVTSAQKNPTAFYLCASSMVQQGRAQETQYFGPGTRLLVL.

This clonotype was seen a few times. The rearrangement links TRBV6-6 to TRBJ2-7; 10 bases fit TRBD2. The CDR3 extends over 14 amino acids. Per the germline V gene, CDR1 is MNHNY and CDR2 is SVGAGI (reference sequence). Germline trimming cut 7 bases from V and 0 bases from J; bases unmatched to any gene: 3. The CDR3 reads CASTRTSGSYEQYF. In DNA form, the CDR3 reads TGTGCCAGCACTCGGACTAGCGGCTCCTACGAGCAGTACTTC.

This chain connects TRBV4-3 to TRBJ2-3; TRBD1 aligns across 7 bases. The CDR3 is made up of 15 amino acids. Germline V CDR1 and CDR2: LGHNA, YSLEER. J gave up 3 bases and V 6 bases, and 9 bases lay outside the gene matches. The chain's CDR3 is CASRPRQGNTDTQYF. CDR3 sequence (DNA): TGCGCCAGCAGACCTCGACAGGGTAATACAGATACGCAGTATTTT.

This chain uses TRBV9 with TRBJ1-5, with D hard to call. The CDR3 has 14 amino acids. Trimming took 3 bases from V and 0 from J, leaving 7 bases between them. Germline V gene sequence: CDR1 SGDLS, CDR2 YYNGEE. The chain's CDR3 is CASSETNSNQPQHF. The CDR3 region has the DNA TGTGCCAGCAGCGAGACGAATAGCAATCAGCCCCAGCATTTT.

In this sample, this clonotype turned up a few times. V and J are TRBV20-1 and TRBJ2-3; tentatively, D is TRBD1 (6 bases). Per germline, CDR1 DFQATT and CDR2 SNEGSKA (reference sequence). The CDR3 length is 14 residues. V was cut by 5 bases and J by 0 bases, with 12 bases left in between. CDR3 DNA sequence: TGCAGTGCTCACGGGACAATGAGCACAGATACGCAGTATTTT. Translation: CSAHGTMSTDTQYF.

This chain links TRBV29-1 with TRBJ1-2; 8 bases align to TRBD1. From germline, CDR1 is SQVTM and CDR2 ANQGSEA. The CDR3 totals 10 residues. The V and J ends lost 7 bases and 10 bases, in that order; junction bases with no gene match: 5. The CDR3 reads CSGDRGFYTF. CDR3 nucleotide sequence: TGCAGCGGAGACAGGGGTTTCTACACCTTC.

Here the CDR3 reads CASSSFPLAGVNEQFF. CDR3 nucleotides: TGTGCCAGCAGCTCCTTCCCCCTAGCGGGGGTTAATGAGCAGTTCTTC. The chain combines TRBV11-2 with TRBJ2-1; 10 nucleotides line up with TRBD2. V shed 4 bases and J 7 bases; nucleotides not matched to a gene: 10. The germline gives CDR1 SGHAT, CDR2 FQNNGV. CDR3 length equals 16 residues.

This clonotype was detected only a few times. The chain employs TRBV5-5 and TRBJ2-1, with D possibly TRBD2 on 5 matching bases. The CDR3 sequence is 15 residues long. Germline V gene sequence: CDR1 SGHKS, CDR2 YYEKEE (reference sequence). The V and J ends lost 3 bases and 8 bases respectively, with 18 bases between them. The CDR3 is CASSSRPDLADEQFF. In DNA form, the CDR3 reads TGTGCCAGCAGCTCAAGACCGGACTTGGCCGATGAGCAGTTCTTC.